This TCR beta chain was documented in a study of blood T cell repertoires in COVID-19. Profiling relied on immunoSEQ multiplex PCR, and the TCRdb table lists in-frame clones only, not all of them. The sample includes approximately 110,000 clones, about 84% of them seen just once. The germline V gene encodes CDR1 MGHDK and CDR2 SYGVNS. J lost 8 bases, V lost 4 bases, and 5 bases had no gene match. The CDR3 sequence is 14 residues long. The sequenced sample consisted of peripheral blood. The rearrangement joins TRBV25-1 to TRBJ1-4; 9 nucleotides line up with TRBD1. The TCR comes from a man aged 50 to 60 with acute or convalescent COVID-19. The DNA for the CDR3 is TGTGCCAGCAGTGTAGACAGGGGGGGCGAAAAACTGTTTTTT. This translates into CASSVDRGGEKLFF.